The following is a T cell receptor beta chain sequence with its context. This entry comes from a study of blood T cell repertoires in COVID-19. The overall study: The analysed material was cDNA or gDNA that came from T cells, B-cell-depleted T cells, or PBMCs.

This CDR3 has 15 amino acids. Trimming removed 1 base at V and 2 bases at J, with 12 bases between. CDR1 and CDR2 (germline): SGHAT, FQDESV (reference sequence). Sequencing used immunoSEQ multiplex PCR; TCRdb keeps in-frame clones, though not all of them. In the table there are roughly 140,000 clones, 81% of which are singletons. The sample consisted of peripheral blood. V and J are TRBV11-1 and TRBJ2-7; tentatively, D is TRBD1 (5 bases). The sequence derives from a human donor in a cohort sampled during active COVID-19. CDR3 sequence reads: CASSLVQGRTYEQYF. The CDR3 coding sequence is TGTGCCAGCAGCTTAGTGCAGGGTCGCACCTACGAGCAGTACTTC.